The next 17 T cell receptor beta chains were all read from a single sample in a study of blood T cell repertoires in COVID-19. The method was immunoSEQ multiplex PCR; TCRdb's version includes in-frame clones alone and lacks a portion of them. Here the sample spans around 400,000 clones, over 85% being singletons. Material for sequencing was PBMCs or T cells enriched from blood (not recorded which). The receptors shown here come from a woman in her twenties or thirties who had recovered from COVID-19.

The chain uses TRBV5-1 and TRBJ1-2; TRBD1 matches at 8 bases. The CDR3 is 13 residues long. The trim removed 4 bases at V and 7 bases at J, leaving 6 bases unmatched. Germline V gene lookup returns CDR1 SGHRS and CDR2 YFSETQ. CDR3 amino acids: CASSPDRVGGYTF. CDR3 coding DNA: TGCGCCAGCAGCCCGGACAGGGTCGGTGGCTACACCTTC.

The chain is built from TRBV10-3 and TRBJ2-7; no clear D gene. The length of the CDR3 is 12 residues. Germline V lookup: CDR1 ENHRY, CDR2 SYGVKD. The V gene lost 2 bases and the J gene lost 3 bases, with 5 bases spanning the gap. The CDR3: CAISEQIYEQYF. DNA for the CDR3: TGTGCCATCAGTGAGCAGATCTACGAGCAGTACTTC.

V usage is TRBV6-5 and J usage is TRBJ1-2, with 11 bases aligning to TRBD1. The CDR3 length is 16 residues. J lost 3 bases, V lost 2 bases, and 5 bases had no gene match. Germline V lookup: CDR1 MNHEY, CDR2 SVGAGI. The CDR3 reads CASSYQGQGGHYGYTF. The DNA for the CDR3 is TGTGCCAGCAGTTACCAGGGACAGGGGGGGCACTATGGCTACACCTTC.

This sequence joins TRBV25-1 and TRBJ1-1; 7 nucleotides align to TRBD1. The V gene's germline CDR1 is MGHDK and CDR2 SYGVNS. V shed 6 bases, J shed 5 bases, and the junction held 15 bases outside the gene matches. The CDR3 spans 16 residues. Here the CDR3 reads CASRANGVTGPTEAFF. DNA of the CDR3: TGTGCCAGCAGAGCAAACGGGGTGACAGGGCCAACTGAAGCTTTCTTT.

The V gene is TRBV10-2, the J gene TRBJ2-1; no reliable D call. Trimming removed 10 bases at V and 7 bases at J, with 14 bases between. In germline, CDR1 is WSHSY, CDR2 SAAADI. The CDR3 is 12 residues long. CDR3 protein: CATNPRRNEQFF. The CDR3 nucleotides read TGCGCCACCAATCCTCGGCGGAATGAGCAGTTCTTC.

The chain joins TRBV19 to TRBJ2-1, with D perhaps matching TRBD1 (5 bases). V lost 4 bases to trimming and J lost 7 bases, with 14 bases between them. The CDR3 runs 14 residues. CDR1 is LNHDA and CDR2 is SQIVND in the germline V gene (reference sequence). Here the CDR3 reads CASSNPWTRNEQFF. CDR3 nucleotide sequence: TGTGCCAGTAGTAACCCATGGACAAGAAATGAGCAGTTCTTC.

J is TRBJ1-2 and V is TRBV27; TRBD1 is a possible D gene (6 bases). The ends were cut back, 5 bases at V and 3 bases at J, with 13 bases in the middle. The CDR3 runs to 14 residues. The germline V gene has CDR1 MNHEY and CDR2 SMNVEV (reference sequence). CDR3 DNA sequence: TGTGCCAGCAGTCGGTCGGACAGCCACTATGGCTACACCTTC. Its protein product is CASSRSDSHYGYTF.

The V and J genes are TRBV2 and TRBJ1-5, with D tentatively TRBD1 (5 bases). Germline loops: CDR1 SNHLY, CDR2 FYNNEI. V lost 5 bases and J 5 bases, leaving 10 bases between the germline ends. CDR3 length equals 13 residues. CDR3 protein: CASSQGGDQPQHF. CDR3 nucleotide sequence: TGTGCCAGCAGTCAGGGAGGGGATCAGCCCCAGCATTTT. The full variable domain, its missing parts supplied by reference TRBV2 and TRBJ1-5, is EPEVTQTPSHQVTQMGQEVILRCVPISNHLYFYWYRQILGQKVEFLVSFYNNEISEKSEIFDDQFSVERPDGSNFTLKIRSTKLEDSAMYFCASSQGGDQPQHFGDGTRLSIL.

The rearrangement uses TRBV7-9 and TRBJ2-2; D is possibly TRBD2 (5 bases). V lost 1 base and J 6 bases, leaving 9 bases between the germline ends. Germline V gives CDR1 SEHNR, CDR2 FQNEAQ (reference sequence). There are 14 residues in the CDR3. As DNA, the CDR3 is TGTGCCAGCAGCTTAGGAGGGATTTCCGGGGAGCTGTTTTTT. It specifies CASSLGGISGELFF.

Here the CDR3 reads CASSATSGSDTQYF. CDR3 nucleotides: TGTGCCAGCAGCGCGACAAGCGGGTCGGATACGCAGTATTTT. This chain joins TRBV3-1 (or the pseudogene TRBV3-2) and TRBJ2-3; TRBD2 is a possible D gene (6 bases). The CDR3 contains 14 residues. The V gene lost 5 bases and the J gene lost 6 bases, with 15 bases spanning the gap. CDR1 is LGHDT, CDR2 YNNKEL, per germline (reference sequence).

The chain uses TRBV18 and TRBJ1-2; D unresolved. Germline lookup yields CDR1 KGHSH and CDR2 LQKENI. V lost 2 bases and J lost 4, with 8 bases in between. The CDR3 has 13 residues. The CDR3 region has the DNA TGTGCCAGCTCACCAGACAAATCCTATGGCTACACCTTC. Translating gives CASSPDKSYGYTF. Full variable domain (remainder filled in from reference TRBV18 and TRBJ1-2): NAGVMQNPRHLVRRRGQEARLRCSPMKGHSHVYWYRQLPEEGLKFMVYLQKENIIDESGMPKERFSAEFPKEGPSILRIQQVVRGDSAAYFCASSPDKSYGYTFGSGTRLTVV.

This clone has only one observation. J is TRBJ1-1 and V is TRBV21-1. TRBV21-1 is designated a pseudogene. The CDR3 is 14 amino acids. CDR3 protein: CASSKVRDSTEAFF. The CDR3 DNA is TGTGCCAGCAGCAAAGTGCGAGATAGCACTGAAGCTTTCTTT.

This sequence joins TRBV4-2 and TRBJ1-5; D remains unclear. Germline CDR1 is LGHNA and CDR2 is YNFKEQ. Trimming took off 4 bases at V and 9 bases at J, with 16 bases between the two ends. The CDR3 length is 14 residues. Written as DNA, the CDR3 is TGTGCCAGCAGCCGCGAAGGTTGGGCTCGGCCCCAGCATTTT. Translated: CASSREGWARPQHF.

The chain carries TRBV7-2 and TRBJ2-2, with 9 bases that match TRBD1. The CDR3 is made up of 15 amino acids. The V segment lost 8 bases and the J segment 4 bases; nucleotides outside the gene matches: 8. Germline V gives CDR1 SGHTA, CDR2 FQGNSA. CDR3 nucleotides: TGTGCCAGCGGAAACACAGGGGGCTTCACCGGGGAGCTGTTTTTT. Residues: CASGNTGGFTGELFF.

The CDR3 DNA reads as TGTGCCAGCAGCCCAAATACCCTAGCGGGGGGGCGTTTCTTC. This codes for CASSPNTLAGGRFF. V is TRBV9 and J is TRBJ2-1; 12 bases are shared with TRBD2. CDR3 size: 14 residues. CDR1 SGDLS and CDR2 YYNGEE come from the germline V gene. V dropped 4 bases and J dropped 16; count of bases not matched to a gene: 12.

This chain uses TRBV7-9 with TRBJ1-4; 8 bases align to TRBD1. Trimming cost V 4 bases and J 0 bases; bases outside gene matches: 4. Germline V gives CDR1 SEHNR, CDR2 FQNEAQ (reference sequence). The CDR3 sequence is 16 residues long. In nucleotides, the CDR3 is TGTGCCAGCAGCTGGGGGACAGGAACAACTAATGAAAAACTGTTTTTT. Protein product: CASSWGTGTTNEKLFF.

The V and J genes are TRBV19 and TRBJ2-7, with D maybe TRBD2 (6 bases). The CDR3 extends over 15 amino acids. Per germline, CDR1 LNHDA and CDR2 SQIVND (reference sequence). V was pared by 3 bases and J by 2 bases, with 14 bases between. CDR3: CASSIRGGPTYEQYF. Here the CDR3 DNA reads TGTGCCAGTAGTATTCGTGGAGGGCCGACCTACGAGCAGTACTTC.